This note documents a single TCR beta chain sequence. A junction boundary mismatches the germline segment, possibly from a read error. The data stem from a study of blood T cell repertoires in COVID-19. Study background: COVID-19 samples collected from the United States, Italy and Spain covered acute and convalescent phases.

Some clones are missing from TCRdb's copy, which holds only in-frame ones; the method was immunoSEQ multiplex PCR. Here the sample spans 110,000 to 150,000 clones, about 80% being singletons. CDR3 length: 12 residues. Per the germline V gene, CDR1 is MNHNS and CDR2 is SASEGT. This receptor was obtained from a man aged 60 to 69 with acute or convalescent COVID-19. Sample: peripheral blood. J is TRBJ2-7 and V is TRBV6-1, with 12 bases matching TRBD2. The CDR3 sequence: CASRDTTSGGSF. The CDR3 DNA is TGTGCCAGCAGGGACACGACTAGCGGGGGTAGCTTC.